This TCR beta chain was identified during a study of cytomegalovirus exposure and HLA in healthy donors. Both 60 Vbeta primers and 13 Jbeta primers went into the PCR. The method was immunoSEQ multiplex PCR; TCRdb's version includes in-frame clones alone and lacks a portion of them. This sample carries some 180,000 clones, more than 65% of them seen once, and the ten largest clones take 2% to 2.5%. CDR1 is SNHLY and CDR2 is FYNNEI in the germline V gene. The CDR3 covers 14 residues. V gave up 4 bases and J gave up 6 bases, with 12 bases separating them. This clone was counted a few times. No antigen is known for it. General observations from the study: Judged likely to be a sequencing artifact was a cluster of highly shared sequence variants. A later analysis associated around 17,000 TCR beta sequences with HLA alleles at a 0.05 false discovery rate. Researchers counted 164 TCR beta chains as cytomegalovirus-associated.

This receptor was obtained from a woman aged 25 to 39 in good health and CMV-seropositive. This chain connects TRBV2 to TRBJ1-4, with a tentative D call TRBD1 (5 bases). Sequenced input: PBMCs. The DNA for the CDR3 is TGTGCCAGCAGTGTGGGGGGTTGGGATGAAAAACTGTTTTTT. Its translation is CASSVGGWDEKLFF.